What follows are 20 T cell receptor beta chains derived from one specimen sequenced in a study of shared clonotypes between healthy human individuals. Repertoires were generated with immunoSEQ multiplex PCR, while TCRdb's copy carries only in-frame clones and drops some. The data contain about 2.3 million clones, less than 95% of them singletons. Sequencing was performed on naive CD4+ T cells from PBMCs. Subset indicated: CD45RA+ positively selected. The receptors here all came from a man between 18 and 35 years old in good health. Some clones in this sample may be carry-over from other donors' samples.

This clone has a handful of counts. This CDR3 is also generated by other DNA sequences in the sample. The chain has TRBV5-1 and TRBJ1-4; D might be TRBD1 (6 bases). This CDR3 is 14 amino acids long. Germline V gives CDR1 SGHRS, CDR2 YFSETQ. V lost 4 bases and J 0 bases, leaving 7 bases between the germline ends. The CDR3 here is CASSRTATNEKLFF. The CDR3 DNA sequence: TGCGCCAGCAGCCGGACAGCAACTAATGAAAAACTGTTTTTT.

CDR3 sequence (DNA): TGTGCCAGCAGTTTCACCCCCCACGAGCAGTACTTC. It specifies CASSFTPHEQYF. The chain employs TRBV28 and TRBJ2-7; no clear D gene. The CDR3 has 12 amino acids. V was clipped by 3 bases and J by 5 bases, with 8 bases between them. Germline V gives CDR1 MDHEN, CDR2 SYDVKM.

Here the CDR3 reads CASSQRKTGGHEKLFF. The CDR3 nucleotides are TGTGCCAGCAGCCAACGCAAAACAGGGGGCCATGAAAAACTGTTTTTT. The V and J genes are TRBV4-2 and TRBJ1-4, with 9 bases matching TRBD1. The CDR3 consists of 16 residues. V gave up 2 bases and J gave up 6 bases; unmatched junction bases: 7. CDR1 and CDR2 (germline): LGHNA, YNFKEQ.

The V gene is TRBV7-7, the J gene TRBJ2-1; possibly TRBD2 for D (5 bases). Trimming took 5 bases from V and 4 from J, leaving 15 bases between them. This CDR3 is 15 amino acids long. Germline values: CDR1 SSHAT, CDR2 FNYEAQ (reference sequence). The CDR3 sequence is CASSRGGNKYNEQFF. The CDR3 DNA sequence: TGTGCCAGCAGCCGAGGAGGTAACAAGTACAATGAGCAGTTCTTC.

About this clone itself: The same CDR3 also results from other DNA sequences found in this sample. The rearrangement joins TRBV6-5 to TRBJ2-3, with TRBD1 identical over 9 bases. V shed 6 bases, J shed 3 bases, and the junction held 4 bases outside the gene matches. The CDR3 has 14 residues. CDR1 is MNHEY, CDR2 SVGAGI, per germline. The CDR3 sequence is CASRRGQGTDTQYF. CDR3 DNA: TGTGCCAGCAGACGCGGACAGGGGACAGATACGCAGTATTTT.

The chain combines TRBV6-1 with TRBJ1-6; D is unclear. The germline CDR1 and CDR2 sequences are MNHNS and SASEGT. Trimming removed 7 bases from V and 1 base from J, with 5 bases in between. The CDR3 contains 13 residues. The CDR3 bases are TGTGCCAGCATTAGGTCCTATAATTCACCCCTCCACTTT. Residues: CASIRSYNSPLHF.

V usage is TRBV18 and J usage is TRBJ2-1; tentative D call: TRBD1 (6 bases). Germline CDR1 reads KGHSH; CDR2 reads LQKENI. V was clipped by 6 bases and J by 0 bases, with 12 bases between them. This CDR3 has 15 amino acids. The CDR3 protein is CASSLDRSSYNEQFF. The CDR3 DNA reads TGTGCCAGCTCCCTCGACAGGAGCTCCTACAATGAGCAGTTCTTC.

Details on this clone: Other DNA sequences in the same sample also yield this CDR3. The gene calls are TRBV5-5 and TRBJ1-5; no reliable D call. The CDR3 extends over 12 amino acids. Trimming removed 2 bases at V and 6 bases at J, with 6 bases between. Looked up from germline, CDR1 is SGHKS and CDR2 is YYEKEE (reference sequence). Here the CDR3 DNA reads TGTGCCAGCAGCTTAATCGGTCAGCCCCAGCATTTT. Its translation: CASSLIGQPQHF.

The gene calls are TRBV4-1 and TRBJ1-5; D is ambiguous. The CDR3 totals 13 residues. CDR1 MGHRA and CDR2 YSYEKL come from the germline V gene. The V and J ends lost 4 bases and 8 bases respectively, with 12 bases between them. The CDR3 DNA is TGCGCCAGCAGCCTGGGAAGGACGGAGCCCCAGCATTTT. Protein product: CASSLGRTEPQHF.

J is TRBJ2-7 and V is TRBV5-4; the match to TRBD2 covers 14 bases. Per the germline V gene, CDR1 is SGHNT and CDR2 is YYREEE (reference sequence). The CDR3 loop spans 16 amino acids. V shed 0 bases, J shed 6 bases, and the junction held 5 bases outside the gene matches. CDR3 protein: CASSLGGTSGSGEQYF. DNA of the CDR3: TGTGCCAGCAGCTTGGGGGGGACTAGCGGGAGTGGCGAGCAGTACTTC.

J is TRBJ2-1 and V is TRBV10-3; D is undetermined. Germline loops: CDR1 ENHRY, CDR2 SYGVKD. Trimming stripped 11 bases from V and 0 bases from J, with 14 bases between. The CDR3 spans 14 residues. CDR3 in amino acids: CASQDSDSYNEQFF. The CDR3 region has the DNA TGTGCCTCCCAAGACTCCGACTCCTACAATGAGCAGTTCTTC.

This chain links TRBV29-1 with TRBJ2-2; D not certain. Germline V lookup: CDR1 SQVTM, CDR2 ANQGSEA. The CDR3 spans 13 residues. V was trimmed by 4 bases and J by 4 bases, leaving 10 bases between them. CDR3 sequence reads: CSVGILITGELFF. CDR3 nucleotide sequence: TGCAGCGTTGGAATTTTAATCACCGGGGAGCTGTTTTTT.

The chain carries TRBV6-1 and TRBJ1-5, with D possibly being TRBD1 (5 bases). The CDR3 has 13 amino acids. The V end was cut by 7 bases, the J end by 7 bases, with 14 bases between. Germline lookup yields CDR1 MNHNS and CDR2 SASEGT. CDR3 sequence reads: CASTREGVQPQHF. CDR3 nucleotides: TGTGCCAGCACCAGGGAGGGTGTACAGCCCCAGCATTTT.

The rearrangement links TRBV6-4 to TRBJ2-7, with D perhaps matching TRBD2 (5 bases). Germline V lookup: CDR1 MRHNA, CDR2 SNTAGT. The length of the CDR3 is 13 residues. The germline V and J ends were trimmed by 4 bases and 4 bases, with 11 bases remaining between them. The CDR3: CASSAAEGYEQYF. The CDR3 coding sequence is TGTGCCAGCAGTGCAGCAGAGGGTTACGAGCAGTACTTC.

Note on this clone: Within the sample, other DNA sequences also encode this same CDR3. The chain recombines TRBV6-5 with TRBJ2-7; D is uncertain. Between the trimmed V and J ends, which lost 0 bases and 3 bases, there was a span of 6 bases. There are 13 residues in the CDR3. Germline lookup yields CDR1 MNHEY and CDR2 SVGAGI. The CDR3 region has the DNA TGTGCCAGCAGTTACTCGACCGGCTACGAGCAGTACTTC. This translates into CASSYSTGYEQYF.

The CDR3 DNA reads as TGTGCCAGCAGTTACACCACACTGGATACGCAGTATTTT. This sequence encodes CASSYTTLDTQYF. This chain links TRBV6-5 with TRBJ2-3; D is undetermined. The germline V gene has CDR1 MNHEY and CDR2 SVGAGI. The CDR3 runs to 13 residues. V lost 2 bases, J lost 6 bases, and 9 bases lay in between.

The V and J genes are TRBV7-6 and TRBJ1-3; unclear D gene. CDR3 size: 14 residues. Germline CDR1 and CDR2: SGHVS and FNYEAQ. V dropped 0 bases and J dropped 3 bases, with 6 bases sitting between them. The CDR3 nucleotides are TGTGCCAGCAGCTTAGCAGAGAGTGGAAACACCATATATTTT. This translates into CASSLAESGNTIYF.

The CDR3 sequence: CSVEHGTALSYNEQFF. The CDR3 DNA is TGCAGCGTTGAACATGGGACTGCCTTATCCTACAATGAGCAGTTCTTC. V gene TRBV29-1 combines with J gene TRBJ2-1; perhaps TRBD2 as D (6 bases). The length of the CDR3 is 16 residues. Trimming cost V 2 bases and J 1 base, with 15 bases left between them. The germline V gene encodes CDR1 SQVTM and CDR2 ANQGSEA.

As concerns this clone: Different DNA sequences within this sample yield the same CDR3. CDR3 coding DNA: TGCGCCAGCAGCCCCGGGACTAGCGGGCGAAGCTCCTACAATGAGCAGTTCTTC. Translation gives CASSPGTSGRSSYNEQFF. The chain joins TRBV5-1 to TRBJ2-1, with 12 bases fitting TRBD2. Germline trimming cut 4 bases from V and 0 bases from J; bases unmatched to any gene: 8. Germline CDR1 reads SGHRS; CDR2 reads YFSETQ. This CDR3 is 18 amino acids long.

CDR3 protein: CASSFGLGDTQYF. For the CDR3, the DNA is TGTGCCAGCAGTTTTGGGTTAGGGGATACGCAGTATTTT. The rearrangement links TRBV27 to TRBJ2-3, with D hard to call. Germline loops: CDR1 MNHEY, CDR2 SMNVEV (reference sequence). The V end was cut by 3 bases, the J end by 6 bases, with 10 bases between. The CDR3 spans 13 residues.